Each of the 10 T cell receptor beta chains below was sequenced from the same sample in a study of T-cell memory formation after mild COVID-19 (dated by TCRdb to the early 2020s). Library preparation was by 5' RACE. Sequencing instrument: Illumina NovaSeq 6000. The raw public reads went through TCRdb reprocessing: fastp at Q25, MiXCR clone calling, in-frame beta chains kept. Rows matching on CDR3 protein sequence are summarized as one entry with the most common DNA and genes. The sample table contains 550,000 to 700,000 distinct CDR3 sequences; only one count was recorded for around 16% of them. The top ten clonotypes cover around 7.8% of the sample. Material: PBMCs or a T cell subset sorted from them (not recorded which). These receptors all stem from an adult woman who had mild COVID-19 (a few samples of this study predate the infection). The sample titles of this study are shuffled in the database, so cell type and time point are left out; the donor was told from shared clones.

This clonotype has a handful of counts. The chain combines TRBV5-1 with TRBJ1-2; tentatively, D is TRBD1 (5 bases). The CDR3 covers 15 residues. Germline lookup yields CDR1 SGHRS and CDR2 YFSETQ. V was shortened by 2 bases and J by 0 bases, with 11 bases between the two germline ends. The CDR3 spells CASSFRTPANYGYTF. CDR3 DNA: TGCGCCAGCAGCTTCAGGACACCCGCTAACTATGGCTACACCTTC. Looking up the rest from reference TRBV5-1 and TRBJ1-2 gives the full variable domain: KAGVTQTPRYLIKTRGQQVTLSCSPISGHRSVSWYQQTPGQGLQFLFEYFSETQRNKGNFPGRFSGRQFSNSRSEMNVSTLELGDSALYLCASSFRTPANYGYTFGSGTRLTVV.

The gene calls are TRBV5-1 and TRBJ2-5; weak D call: TRBD2 (6 bases). The germline V gene encodes CDR1 SGHRS and CDR2 YFSETQ. V was clipped by 4 bases and J by 4 bases, with 14 bases between them. The length of the CDR3 is 14 residues. CDR3 residues: CASSRSGSGETQYF. For the CDR3, the DNA is TGCGCCAGCAGCCGTAGCGGAAGCGGAGAGACCCAGTACTTC.

The chain has TRBV19 and TRBJ2-1, with TRBD2 identical over 8 bases. Germline-derived CDR1 and CDR2 are LNHDA and SQIVND (reference sequence). J gave up 5 bases and V 9 bases, and 6 bases lay outside the gene matches. The CDR3 loop spans 13 amino acids. The CDR3 region is CASGTSLHNEQFF. CDR3 in DNA: TGTGCCAGCGGGACTAGTCTCCACAATGAGCAGTTCTTC.

In its sample, this clonotype was seen a few times. The chain combines TRBV5-1 with TRBJ1-2, with unresolved D. The CDR3 extends over 12 amino acids. Trimming removed 5 bases at V and 8 bases at J, with 13 bases between. The germline V gene has CDR1 SGHRS and CDR2 YFSETQ. The DNA of the CDR3 is TGCGCCAGCAGTTACCACAGAGAAGGCTACACCTTC. This codes for CASSYHREGYTF.

This clonotype showed up just a few times. The chain joins TRBV5-5 to TRBJ1-2; no firm D call. Germline V gene sequence: CDR1 SGHKS, CDR2 YYEKEE (reference sequence). V was cut by 4 bases and J by 3 bases, with 13 bases left in between. CDR3 length: 14 residues. This CDR3 reads CASSLVHSDYGYTF. The CDR3 DNA is TGTGCCAGCAGCCTGGTGCATTCTGACTATGGCTACACCTTC.

The chain links TRBV5-1 to TRBJ1-5, with D perhaps matching TRBD1 (5 bases). This CDR3 contains 15 residues. The ends were cut back, 2 bases at V and 1 base at J, with 10 bases in the middle. The germline CDR1 and CDR2 sequences are SGHRS and YFSETQ. In DNA form, the CDR3 reads TGCGCCAGCAGCTTTACAGGCTCGAGCAATCAGCCCCAGCATTTT. Translating it yields CASSFTGSSNQPQHF.

A few counts support this clonotype. The junction differs from germline at one of its ends, possibly a read error. The V call is TRBV15, the J call TRBJ2-3; D gene unclear. Germline V gene sequence: CDR1 LNHNV, CDR2 YYDKDF (reference sequence). The CDR3 runs 12 residues. In nucleotides, the CDR3 is TGTGCCACCAGGAGAGAGGCAGATACGCAGTATTTT. Translated: CATRREADTQYF.

This clonotype was picked up a small number of times. The genes are TRBV15 and TRBJ2-7; D is undetermined. Trimming took off 4 bases at V and 6 bases at J, with 10 bases between the two ends. Germline CDR1 and CDR2: LNHNV and YYDKDF (reference sequence). The length of the CDR3 is 12 residues. Here the CDR3 DNA reads TGTGCCACCAGCAAACGGCCGGGCGAGCAGTACTTC. Translation: CATSKRPGEQYF.

This clonotype was observed once. This sequence joins TRBV19 and TRBJ2-5, with a possible D match to TRBD1 (5 bases). Deletions cut 5 bases from V and 4 bases from J, with 14 bases between. Germline values: CDR1 LNHDA, CDR2 SQIVND (reference sequence). The CDR3 sequence is 14 residues long. CDR3 region: CASSPNQGGETQYF. CDR3 nucleotide sequence: TGTGCCAGTAGTCCCAATCAGGGCGGAGAGACCCAGTACTTC.

This clonotype was counted only a few times. The V call is TRBV20-1, the J call TRBJ1-6, with unresolved D. V dropped 1 base and J dropped 7 bases, with 8 bases sitting between them. CDR1 DFQATT and CDR2 SNEGSKA come from the germline V gene (reference sequence). The CDR3 has 13 residues. CDR3 nucleotides: TGCAGTGCTAGAGCGGGTGGAAATTCACCCCTCCACTTT. This encodes CSARAGGNSPLHF.